Sequencing of this T cell receptor (beta chain) was carried out in a study of shared clonotypes between healthy human individuals (dated by TCRdb to about 2020). About the full investigation: The cohort included three men and two women between 18 and 49 years of age. Libraries were prepared and TCR repertoires were sequenced by different laboratories using diverse techniques, in order to increase sequencing depth and limit assay-specific biases. Per donor, leukapheresis produced somewhere between about 0.9 and 9.5 billion PBMCs. Per donor, three plates each were used for CD4 naive and CD4 memory, two for CD8 naive, and one for CD8 memory. To estimate repertoire size and how much clonotype sharing occurs between individuals, the study deeply sequenced the blood TCR repertoires of 5 or 6 healthy adults. The research as a whole found: Sampling was limited to blood, and TCR repertoires in tissue likely differ from TCR repertoires in blood. Pairwise subsampling indicated that sequencing depth was expected to affect the degree of clonotype sharing among donors. When several donors were compared, the shared fraction of clonotypes was roughly 5% for naive CD4, 3% to 4% for naive CD8, about 2.4% for memory CD4, and 0.3% to 0.5% for memory CD8. Clonotypes shared by all four sorted-subset donors showed higher generation probabilities than non-shared clonotypes. Even with the large sequencing depth, rarefaction of the sorted-subset datasets indicated that sequencing was incomplete. Larger estimated clonotype richness was generally found for naive subsets than for memory subsets. Because the study included only a small number of donors, the genetic and exposure-history diversity represented was limited.

The CDR3 runs 14 amino acids, cysteine and phenylalanine included. The sequence is cut down to CDR3 DNA, 42 bases in frame from base 1. V was cut back by 3 bases and J by 7 bases, leaving a gap of 18 bases between them. Sequences SQVTM (CDR1) and ANQGSEA (CDR2) are obtained from the germline V gene. The donors were healthy, HIV-negative adults who had no recently reported acute infections or vaccinations. All donors were Caucasian adults living in Nashville, Tennessee, USA. Magnetic negative selection was used to enrich CD4+ T cells, after which naive cells were positively selected on CD45RA and the negative fraction became the memory subset. Blood was collected by leukapheresis, and PBMCs were isolated by Ficoll-Histopaque density gradient centrifugation and then cryopreserved in liquid nitrogen vapor phase. Analytical flow cytometry was used to check the purity and quantity of each magnetically sorted T cell population. Genomic DNA was isolated from every sorted fraction and measured by UV absorbance on a Nanodrop 2000c.

On this clone itself: Its antigen is unknown. Nothing much larger sits one base from this clone, and base qualities are not available.

Using the deep immunoSEQ assay, multiplex PCR amplified TCR CDR3 regions from genomic DNA. For each cell subset, the extracted genomic DNA was distributed evenly across all wells of several immunoSEQ 96-well plates, and each plate served as one replicate. For sorted subsets, each replicate PCR was loaded with approximately 0.2 ug genomic DNA, equivalent to 25,000 to 35,000 T cell genomes. The purified libraries were quantified using a Qubit 3.0 fluorometer, sized with a Bioanalyzer 2100, and then quantified again using the KAPA Library Quantification kit. Every immunoSEQ 96-well plate was sequenced on a dedicated single-read 150-cycle Illumina NextSeq 550 flow cell. Per the authors' processing: Because the immunoSEQ output included only junctional sequences and no quality scores, the filtering could not be the same as the filtering used for full-length reads. To assign V/J genes and CDR3, sequences were annotated using PyIR, a Python wrapper for IgBLAST v1.9, with IMGT germline references. Reads with weak V/J assignments (E-value above 1e-6), missing CDR3, stop codons, out-of-frame junctions, or ambiguous translated residues were removed. V3J clonotypes were defined as sequences sharing an identical inferred V gene, J gene, and CDR3 amino acid sequence. Percentage overlap between repertoires was computed as shared unique clonotypes divided by the size of the smaller repertoire. Three approaches were used to assess repertoire richness: RTK rarefaction, the Chao1 estimator, and Recon v2.1 estimates of unobserved clonotypes. Generation probabilities for all TCRbeta clonotypes obtained by the gDNA method from a handful of donors were computed using OLGA. As stored in TCRdb, this immuneACCESS dataset retains in-frame rearrangements with V and J assigned. A fraction of the clones does not appear; measured against another copy, unresolved V genes explain less than half of the discrepancy, and the remainder lacks a known reason. V and J calls and clone size are given by that table; D and trimming were obtained from the DNA. This sample lists 550,000 to 700,000 clones; approximately 73% were detected once. The leading ten clones occupy around 2% of the sample.

This clonotype originated in a woman in her 30s in good health. The sequenced sample consisted of memory CD4+ T cells sorted from blood. Per the publication, the cell subset or site label means: CD45RA-negative fraction. In this chain, TRBV29-1 is recombined with TRBJ1-2, with TRBD1 perhaps the D gene, on 5 matching bases. Here is the DNA: TGCAGCGTTGATCGGGACTCGAAAAGAGGTGGCTACACCTTC. Its coded protein is CSVDRDSKRGGYTF.